Presented here are 18 T cell receptor beta chains from one specimen sequenced in a study of blood T cell repertoires in COVID-19. Assay: immunoSEQ multiplex PCR; the TCRdb copy retains only in-frame clones and omits some. The sample yields 200,000 to 300,000 clones, approximately 84% seen once. The sequenced sample was peripheral blood. These receptors were collected from a woman aged 30 to 39 who had recovered from COVID-19.

This chain links TRBV7-2 with TRBJ2-7; D gene unclear. The CDR3 covers 15 residues. Trimming left V 1 base short and J 0 bases short, with 10 bases between. Looked up from germline, CDR1 is SGHTA and CDR2 is FQGNSA. The DNA for the CDR3 is TGTGCCAGCAGCTTAGATTCGAGGAGCTCCTACGAGCAGTACTTC. Encoded protein: CASSLDSRSSYEQYF.

The CDR3 nucleotides are TGTGCCAGCAGTGAGTGGGACAGTAGGAACACTGAAGCTTTCTTT. Amino acids: CASSEWDSRNTEAFF. The chain joins TRBV2 to TRBJ1-1, with 7 bases identical to TRBD1. Germline V gene data show CDR1 as SNHLY and CDR2 as FYNNEI. The ends lost 3 bases at V and 1 base at J; junction bases unmatched: 5. The CDR3 spans 15 residues.

This chain links TRBV7-6 with TRBJ1-5; 8 bases align to TRBD1. V shed 0 bases, J shed 2 bases, and the junction held 12 bases outside the gene matches. CDR1 is SGHVS, CDR2 FNYEAQ, per germline. The CDR3 runs 19 residues. This chain's CDR3 is CASSLALPGGNFGNQPQHF. The DNA for the CDR3 is TGTGCCAGCAGCTTAGCGCTTCCAGGGGGCAATTTTGGCAATCAGCCCCAGCATTTT.

The chain links TRBV29-1 to TRBJ2-6; D is ambiguous. This CDR3 has 13 residues. CDR1 and CDR2 (germline): SQVTM, ANQGSEA. With 4 bases removed from V and 0 bases from J, the gap between germline ends came to 4 bases. The CDR3 reads CSVVSSGANVLTF. The CDR3 nucleotides are TGCAGCGTTGTGAGCTCTGGGGCCAACGTCCTGACTTTC.

The chain couples TRBV12-3 or TRBV12-4 to TRBJ1-2; D might be TRBD1 (5 bases). Trimming took 3 bases from V and 8 from J, leaving 10 bases between them. This CDR3 has 12 amino acids. The CDR3: CASSFGGEGYTF. CDR3 bases: TGTGCCAGCAGTTTCGGGGGGGAGGGCTACACCTTC.

This clone was detected a few times. V is TRBV5-4 and J is TRBJ1-2; D is unclear. Germline CDR1 and CDR2: SGHNT and YYREEE (reference sequence). V lost 4 bases to trimming and J lost 1 base, with 8 bases between them. The CDR3 totals 13 residues. DNA of the CDR3: TGTGCCAGCAGCCCCAGTGTTAACTATGGCTACACCTTC. Translating it yields CASSPSVNYGYTF.

This sequence joins TRBV3-1 (or the pseudogene TRBV3-2) and TRBJ1-1, with 10 bases aligning to TRBD1. CDR1 is LGHDT and CDR2 is YNNKEL in the germline V gene (reference sequence). V shed 4 bases and J 6 bases; nucleotides not matched to a gene: 8. The CDR3 spans 15 residues. This CDR3 is CASSLSDRGRAEAFF. The CDR3 region has the DNA TGTGCCAGCAGCCTATCGGACAGGGGGAGGGCTGAAGCTTTCTTT.

This sequence joins TRBV15 and TRBJ2-5; 10 bases line up with TRBD1. The length of the CDR3 is 17 residues. J lost 1 base, V lost 0 bases, and 5 bases had no gene match. Germline V CDR1 and CDR2: LNHNV, YYDKDF (reference sequence). Here the CDR3 DNA reads TGTGCCACCAGCAGAGATCTTAGGACAGGGGGCCAAGAGACCCAGTACTTC. Residues: CATSRDLRTGGQETQYF.

V is TRBV5-1 and J is TRBJ2-5, with 10 positions matching TRBD2. This CDR3 region has 17 residues. Germline assignment: CDR1 SGHRS and CDR2 YFSETQ. The J segment lost 5 bases and the V segment lost 0 bases, leaving 10 bases of the junction unmatched. The CDR3 DNA sequence: TGCGCCAGCAGCTTGGGTACCCTAGCGGGGGCTTCGGAGACCCAGTACTTC. It translates to CASSLGTLAGASETQYF.

The chain combines TRBV7-2 with TRBJ1-2; possibly TRBD1 for D (5 bases). Germline-derived CDR1 and CDR2 are SGHTA and FQGNSA. Trimming removed 4 bases at V and 6 bases at J, with 15 bases between. The CDR3 spans 14 residues. The CDR3 coding sequence is TGTGCCAGCAGCTCCGTTTGGGGACTTCATGGCTACACCTTC. Translated, it gives CASSSVWGLHGYTF.

The V gene is TRBV7-8, the J gene TRBJ1-2, with TRBD1 as a possible D gene (6 bases). Germline V lookup: CDR1 SGHVS, CDR2 FQNEAQ. The V gene lost 2 bases and the J gene lost 2 bases, with 18 bases spanning the gap. This CDR3 is 17 amino acids long. DNA of the CDR3: TGTGCCAGCAGCTTACCGTCCGACAGGAAAACAAACTATGGCTACACCTTC. It encodes CASSLPSDRKTNYGYTF.

The chain combines TRBV2 with TRBJ2-7, with D maybe TRBD1 (8 bases). The CDR3 spans 14 residues. CDR1 is SNHLY and CDR2 is FYNNEI in the germline V gene. V shed 7 bases and J shed 4 bases, with 17 bases lying between them. The CDR3 region has the DNA TGTGCCAGCATGACAGGGGAGGGGGTTTACGAGCAGTACTTC. This translates into CASMTGEGVYEQYF.

The rearrangement links TRBV7-9 to TRBJ2-3; 10 nucleotides line up with TRBD2. The J segment lost 1 base and the V segment lost 5 bases, leaving 12 bases of the junction unmatched. Germline V gene lookup returns CDR1 SEHNR and CDR2 FQNEAQ (reference sequence). The CDR3 consists of 18 residues. The CDR3: CASSPKIRLAGRTDTQYF. The CDR3 DNA sequence: TGTGCCAGCAGCCCTAAGATAAGACTAGCGGGCCGCACAGATACGCAGTATTTT.

The gene calls are TRBV12-2 and TRBJ2-3; the D call in the table, TRBD1, was not verified against the DNA. TRBV12-2 constitutes a pseudogene. CDR3 length: 16 residues. CDR3 sequence (DNA): TGTGCAAGTCGCTTAGTTAACAGGGCGGCCACAGATACGCAGTATTTT. This encodes CASRLVNRAATDTQYF.

The genes are TRBV11-2 and TRBJ1-2; 11 bases align to TRBD1. CDR3 length: 14 amino acids. Germline lookup yields CDR1 SGHAT and CDR2 FQNNGV. Trimming cost V 5 bases and J 7 bases; bases outside gene matches: 6. CDR3 nucleotide sequence: TGTGCCAGCAGCCAAGGACAGGGGGCTTCTGGCTACACCTTC. This codes for CASSQGQGASGYTF. Together with reference TRBV11-2 and TRBJ1-2, the CDR3 gives the full variable domain: EAGVAQSPRYKIIEKRQSVAFWCNPISGHATLYWYQQILGQGPKLLIQFQNNGVVDDSQLPKDRFSAERLKGVDSTLKIQPAKLEDSAVYLCASSQGQGASGYTFGSGTRLTVV.

The chain carries TRBV9 and TRBJ1-1; 8 nucleotides line up with TRBD1. Trimming removed 3 bases from V and 0 bases from J; junction bases left unmatched: 4. CDR3 length equals 15 residues. Germline values: CDR1 SGDLS, CDR2 YYNGEE. The CDR3 reads CASSAGDRLNTEAFF. The CDR3 DNA follows: TGTGCCAGCAGCGCGGGGGACAGGCTGAACACTGAAGCTTTCTTT.

CDR3 DNA: TGTGCCACCAAGACAGTCTATGGCTACACCTTC. The encoded protein is CATKTVYGYTF. This chain joins TRBV19 and TRBJ1-2, with a possible D match to TRBD1 (5 bases). The CDR3 extends over 11 amino acids. Germline-derived CDR1 and CDR2 are LNHDA and SQIVND (reference sequence). Deletions cut 10 bases from V and 4 bases from J, with 10 bases between.

This sequence joins TRBV5-1 and TRBJ2-3; possibly TRBD1 for D (6 bases). Germline-derived CDR1 and CDR2 are SGHRS and YFSETQ. The length of the CDR3 is 14 residues. V was trimmed by 5 bases and J by 2 bases, leaving 12 bases between them. CDR3 loop: CASSVGTNTDTQYF. In DNA, the CDR3 is TGCGCCAGCAGTGTTGGGACAAACACAGATACGCAGTATTTT.